This TCR beta chain was sequenced for a study of CD8 T cells in ankylosing spondylitis. Study results and caveats: Characteristic, it appeared, of ankylosing spondylitis blood was a TCR beta motif of several highly homologous variants. The study looked at matched synovial fluid samples from ankylosing spondylitis patients. Disease-linked clones were reported to be significantly enriched there. With a CD8+ phenotype, disease-linked clones were relatively rare in peripheral blood.

Making use of molecular barcodes, quantitative 5'-RACE generated TCR beta libraries. One entry per CDR3 protein results from TCRdb running MiXCR on the 5' RACE reads. Of 800,000 to 900,000 distinct CDR3 sequences in the sample, about 11% are singletons; the top ten hold approximately 0.46%. CDR1 DFQATT and CDR2 SNEGSKA come from the germline V gene (reference sequence). This CDR3 is built from 16 residues. To note about this clonotype: Its antigen remains unidentified. Relative to the germline gene, one junction end is altered; a read error may explain this.

The specimen was blood, either unsorted or a sorted T cell fraction (not recorded which). The chain recombines TRBV20-1 with TRBJ2-3, with D tentatively TRBD2 (6 bases). The receptor was isolated from a male donor with ankylosing spondylitis. The CDR3 loop is CCARNRPGTYLDTQYF. The CDR3, as DNA: TGCTGTGCTCGAAACCGTCCCGGGACTTACCTCGATACGCAGTATTTT.